These T cell receptor beta chains were read from a single sample in a study of blood T cell repertoires in COVID-19. Profiled with immunoSEQ multiplex PCR; TCRdb holds only in-frame clones, not every one. The sample lists 150,000 to 200,000 clones, about 81% occurring once. Source material: peripheral blood. The receptor set was obtained from a woman aged 70 to 79 with acute or convalescent COVID-19. CDR3s include the opening cysteine and the closing phenylalanine or tryptophan. A D gene is named only where the DNA matches it firmly. The listing skips clone size in some rows; elsewhere it reads once, few, many or a size class.

v_call	d_call	clone_size	j_call	cdr3_nt	cdr3_aa
TRBV6-5	TRBD1	-	TRBJ2-7	TGTGCCAGCAGTTACTCCCAGGGGGCCCCCTACGAGCAGTACTTC	CASSYSQGAPYEQYF
TRBV7-2	TRBD2	once	TRBJ2-2	TGTGCCAGCAGCTCGAGCGGGGGGAACACCGGGGAGCTGTTTTTT	CASSSSGGNTGELFF
TRBV5-6	TRBD2	-	TRBJ2-3	TGTGCCAGCAGCGCGGGACTACAAACAGATACGCAGTATTTT	CASSAGLQTDTQYF
TRBV12-3/TRBV12-4	-	-	TRBJ2-1	TGTGCCAGCAGCTCCGCTAGCAATGAGCAGTTCTTC	CASSSASNEQFF
TRBV6-1	TRBD2	-	TRBJ2-1	TGTGCCAGCAGTGGCAGACTAGCGGGAGAAGGGGGTGAGCAGTTCTTC	CASSGRLAGEGGEQFF
TRBV3-1/TRBV3-2	-	-	TRBJ1-2	TGTGCCAGCAGCCAAGATTCAGCTCAGGGGACCTACACCTTC	CASSQDSAQGTYTF
TRBV28	TRBD2	-	TRBJ2-1	TGTGCCAGCAGTTTAAGTGGCCCGGGACTAGAACAGACGAACACCTACAATGAGCAGTTCTTC	CASSLSGPGLEQTNTYNEQFF
TRBV19	TRBD1	-	TRBJ1-5	TGTGCCAGTAAGGAGGGGGACAGGGGGCCGTTGAATCAGCCCCAGCATTTT	CASKEGDRGPLNQPQHF
TRBV3-1/TRBV3-2	TRBD2	-	TRBJ2-1	TGTGCCAGCAGCCAAGATCTGGGACTAGCGGGAGTGAATGAGCAGTTCTTC	CASSQDLGLAGVNEQFF
TRBV14	TRBD2	-	TRBJ2-7	TGTGCCAGCAGCCAAGATTTGGGACTAGCGCGTTTGGAGCAGTACTTC	CASSQDLGLARLEQYF
TRBV19	-	-	TRBJ2-5	TGTGCCAGTAGTATTCGCCAAGAGACCCAGTACTTC	CASSIRQETQYF
TRBV10-3	TRBD2	-	TRBJ2-3	TGTGCCATCAGTGGGCTAGCGGGGGACACAGATACGCAGTATTTT	CAISGLAGDTDTQYF
TRBV2	-	-	TRBJ1-5	TGTGCCAGCAGTGATATGAGGCAGCTTCATCAGCCCCAGCATTTT	CASSDMRQLHQPQHF
TRBV6-2/TRBV6-3	TRBD2	-	TRBJ2-7	TGTGCCAGCAGTGCTAGCGGGAGGTTTTCCGAGCAGTACTTC	CASSASGRFSEQYF
TRBV28	TRBD1	-	TRBJ1-5	TGTGCCAGCAGCCCCCGAGGGACAGGGGCCCTCCATAGCAATCAGCCCCAGCATTTT	CASSPRGTGALHSNQPQHF
TRBV28	-	-	TRBJ1-2	TGTGCCAGCAGTTCCGCAACCGGTTACACCTTC	CASSSATGYTF
TRBV7-3	TRBD1	-	TRBJ2-2	TGTGCCAGCACCCGACAGGGAACGAACACCGGGGAGCTGTTTTTT	CASTRQGTNTGELFF
TRBV29-1	-	-	TRBJ1-2	TGCAGCGTTGAAGATCGAGCCCGGGGAGGTAACTATGGCTACACCTTC	CSVEDRARGGNYGYTF
TRBV3-1/TRBV3-2	TRBD1	few	TRBJ1-3	TGTGCCAGCAGCCAAGATCGGTTGGGGACAGGGGCGTGGGGAAACACCATATATTTT	CASSQDRLGTGAWGNTIYF
TRBV6-2/TRBV6-3	-	-	TRBJ1-6	TGTGCCAGCAGTTACTCGACTGGTGCCCAGTCACCCCTCCACTTT	CASSYSTGAQSPLHF
TRBV2	-	-	TRBJ2-3	TGTGCCAGCAGTGTAAGGGGGAGGGCAGATACGCAGTATTTT	CASSVRGRADTQYF
TRBV12-3/TRBV12-4	-	few	TRBJ2-7	TGTGCCAGCAGCCCGGGTGGCTACGAGCAGTACTTC	CASSPGGYEQYF
TRBV10-3	TRBD1	few	TRBJ1-3	TGTGCCACCCATGGACTGACAGGGGGGAAGCTCTCTGGAAACACCATATATTTT	CATHGLTGGKLSGNTIYF
TRBV28	TRBD1	-	TRBJ2-7	TGTGCCAGCAGTTCCCCCGGGACAGACTCCTACGAGCAGTACTTC	CASSSPGTDSYEQYF
TRBV7-9	TRBD1	-	TRBJ2-3	TGTGCCAGCAGCCAACAGGGGCCAGATACGCAGTATTTT	CASSQQGPDTQYF
TRBV18	TRBD2	-	TRBJ2-1	TGTGCCAGCTCACCACTTCCGGGGGGTGAGCAGTTCTTC	CASSPLPGGEQFF
TRBV6-5	-	few	TRBJ2-7	TGTGCCAGCAGTTACTCAGGTACAGGCAAAGCCTACGAGCAGTACTTC	CASSYSGTGKAYEQYF
TRBV7-9	-	once	TRBJ1-1	TGTGCCAGCAGCTTGGGGCAGAACACTGAAGCTTTCTTT	CASSLGQNTEAFF
TRBV9	TRBD1	-	TRBJ2-5	TGTGCCAGCAGCGGTCGACAGGGGAGGTTAGAGACCCAGTACTTC	CASSGRQGRLETQYF
TRBV5-4	TRBD1	-	TRBJ2-7	TGTGCCAGCTCCAAACCCGGGACAGATAATTACGAGCAGTACTTC	CASSKPGTDNYEQYF
TRBV15	-	-	TRBJ2-5	TGTGCCACCAGCAGGTCTCTCCCTAGTCGCCAGTACTTC	CATSRSLPSRQYF
TRBV7-9	-	few	TRBJ1-1	TGTGCCAGCAGCTTAATTAGGACAAGCAACACTGAAGCTTTCTTT	CASSLIRTSNTEAFF
TRBV27	-	-	TRBJ1-3	TGTGCCAGCAGTTTAGACATAACCTCTGGAAACACCATATATTTT	CASSLDITSGNTIYF
TRBV5-1	TRBD1	few	TRBJ2-1	TGCGCCAGCAGCACCCACCGGGACAGGGATTGGCCCTACAATGAGCAGTTCTTC	CASSTHRDRDWPYNEQFF
TRBV29-1	TRBD1	-	TRBJ1-2	TGCAGCGTCGGGACAGGGGGGAACTATGGCTACACCTTC	CSVGTGGNYGYTF
TRBV5-1	TRBD2	-	TRBJ2-5	TGCGCCAGCAGCGACCCAAGCGGGGGGTCTAAAGAGACCCAGTACTTC	CASSDPSGGSKETQYF
TRBV19	TRBD1	-	TRBJ1-3	TGTGCCAGTATTCAGGGGGTAGCTGGAAACACCATATATTTT	CASIQGVAGNTIYF
TRBV4-1	-	-	TRBJ2-7	TGCGCCAGCAGCCAAGATACGGCCCCGGGCTACGAGCAGTACTTC	CASSQDTAPGYEQYF
TRBV19	-	-	TRBJ1-5	TGTGCCAGTAGTTCCCAGGTCGGTCAGCCCCAGCATTTT	CASSSQVGQPQHF
TRBV19	-	-	TRBJ1-3	TGTGCCAGTAGAGACAGGTTGAAAAACACCATATATTTT	CASRDRLKNTIYF
TRBV29-1	-	-	TRBJ1-2	TGCAGCGTTGAAGGGACAGCTAATATCAACTATGGCTACACCTTC	CSVEGTANINYGYTF
TRBV28	-	once	TRBJ1-6	TGTGCCAGCAGTTTCCAAGCAGGGAAGAGTTCACCCCTCCACTTT	CASSFQAGKSSPLHF
TRBV4-1	TRBD2	-	TRBJ2-3	TGCGCCAGCAGCCTGGGACTAGCGGGTCGCACAGATACGCAGTATTTT	CASSLGLAGRTDTQYF
TRBV6-5	-	-	TRBJ2-7	TGTGCCAGCAGCCGAGACGGGGGCTCCTACGAGCAGTACTTC	CASSRDGGSYEQYF
TRBV15	TRBD2	once	TRBJ2-1	TGTGCCACCAGCAGAGATCTAGGACTAGAGTACTACAATGAGCAGTTCTTC	CATSRDLGLEYYNEQFF
TRBV6-2/TRBV6-3	TRBD2	-	TRBJ2-5	TGTGCCAGCAGTTCACTAGCGGGGGAAGAGACCCAGTACTTC	CASSSLAGEETQYF
TRBV2	TRBD1	-	TRBJ1-2	TGTGCCAGCGTCGACAGGGCTAACTATGGCTACACCTTC	CASVDRANYGYTF
TRBV4-3	TRBD1	many	TRBJ1-2	TGCGCCAGCAGCCTTTCCAGGACAGGGCGAGAGGGTGGCTACACCTTC	CASSLSRTGREGGYTF
TRBV5-1	TRBD2	-	TRBJ2-3	TGCGCCAGCACCGAGCGGGGGGGACTCACAGATACGCAGTATTTT	CASTERGGLTDTQYF
TRBV6-5	TRBD2	once	TRBJ2-1	TGTGCCAGCAGTTACGGCGGGAGGCGCTACAATGAGCAGTTCTTC	CASSYGGRRYNEQFF
TRBV3-1/TRBV3-2	TRBD1	-	TRBJ1-4	TGTGCCAGCAGCCAAGACCGGGACAGGGATGGGGAAAAACTGTTTTTT	CASSQDRDRDGEKLFF
TRBV7-3	-	-	TRBJ2-3	TGTGCCAGCAGCCAGGCTGGGCGCACAGATACGCAGTATTTT	CASSQAGRTDTQYF